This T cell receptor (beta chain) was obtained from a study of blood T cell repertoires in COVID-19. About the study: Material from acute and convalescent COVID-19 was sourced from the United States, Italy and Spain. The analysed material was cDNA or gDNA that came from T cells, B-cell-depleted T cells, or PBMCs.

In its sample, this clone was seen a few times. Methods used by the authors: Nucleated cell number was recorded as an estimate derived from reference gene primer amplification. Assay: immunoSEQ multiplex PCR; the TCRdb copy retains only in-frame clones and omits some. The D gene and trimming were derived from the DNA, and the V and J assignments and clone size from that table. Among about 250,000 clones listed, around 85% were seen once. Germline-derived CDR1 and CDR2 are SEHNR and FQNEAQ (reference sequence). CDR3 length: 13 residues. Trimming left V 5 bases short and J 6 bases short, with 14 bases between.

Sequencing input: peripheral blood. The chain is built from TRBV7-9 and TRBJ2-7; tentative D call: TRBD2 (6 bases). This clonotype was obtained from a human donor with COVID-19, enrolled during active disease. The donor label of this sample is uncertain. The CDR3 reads CASSQLTSSEQYF. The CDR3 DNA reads TGTGCCAGCAGCCAATTGACTAGTTCCGAGCAGTACTTC.